A selection of T cell receptor beta chains follows, all from one sample in a study of T cells in tuberculosis. Clones were read by immunoSEQ multiplex PCR, and TCRdb kept only the in-frame ones, dropping some. The sample contains approximately 31,000 clones, around 95% of which appear only once. The sequenced material came from PBMCs. Every receptor here comes from a donor between 10 and 35 years old with latent tuberculosis or without tuberculosis infection. Each CDR3 is given with its conserved first and last residue. A D gene is named only where the DNA matches it firmly. Clone size appears in some rows only: once, few, many, or a class for an expanded clone.

j_gene	d_gene	abundance	v_gene	CDR3aa	CDR3nt
TRBJ2-2	-	-	TRBV11-2	CASSRVGGMAGELFF	TGTGCCAGCAGCCGAGTTGGAGGGATGGCCGGGGAGCTGTTTTTT
TRBJ1-2	-	once	TRBV5-6	CASSLRTLNYGYTF	TGTGCCAGCAGCTTACGGACACTTAACTATGGCTACACCTTC
TRBJ1-1	TRBD1	once	TRBV19	CASSIGDRVATYWDTEAFF	TGTGCCAGTAGTATAGGGGACAGGGTAGCGACGTATTGGGACACTGAAGCTTTCTTT
TRBJ1-1	TRBD1	-	TRBV18	CASSPRQGMNTEAFF	TGTGCCAGCTCACCTCGACAGGGGATGAACACTGAAGCTTTCTTT
TRBJ2-1	-	-	TRBV5-1	CASSFASWSYNEQFF	TGCGCCAGCAGCTTCGCGAGTTGGTCCTACAATGAGCAGTTCTTC
TRBJ2-1	-	-	TRBV7-9	CASSPSTVLRVNEQFF	TGTGCCAGCAGCCCTAGTACCGTCCTGAGGGTCAATGAGCAGTTCTTC
TRBJ2-5	TRBD2	-	TRBV5-4	CASSLRLAGQETQYF	TGTGCCAGCAGCTTGAGACTAGCGGGCCAAGAGACCCAGTACTTC
TRBJ1-1	TRBD1	-	TRBV14	CASSLRGRNSEAFF	TGTGCCAGCAGCCTCAGGGGGAGAAACTCTGAAGCTTTCTTT
TRBJ2-1	TRBD2	-	TRBV15	CATSRAGGGSYNEQFF	TGTGCCACCAGCAGAGCTGGGGGGGGATCCTACAATGAGCAGTTCTTC
TRBJ1-2	-	once	TRBV19	CASSIDPTGPGGYTF	TGTGCCAGTAGTATAGATCCGACAGGTCCGGGAGGCTACACCTTC
TRBJ2-5	TRBD2	-	TRBV9	CASSAPVGLAGISQETQYF	TGTGCCAGCAGCGCCCCTGTCGGGCTAGCGGGGATTTCACAAGAGACCCAGTACTTC
TRBJ1-5	-	-	TRBV7-9	CASSLYGGWGQPQHF	TGTGCCAGCAGCTTATATGGAGGTTGGGGTCAGCCCCAGCATTTT
TRBJ1-1	-	-	TRBV29-1	CSVEKQENTEAFF	TGCAGCGTTGAAAAACAGGAGAACACTGAAGCTTTCTTT
TRBJ2-7	-	-	TRBV28	CASPPRVTVSYEQYF	TGTGCCAGCCCTCCGAGGGTCACTGTCTCCTACGAGCAGTACTTC
TRBJ1-2	-	-	TRBV5-6	CASSFWQVDLYGYTF	TGTGCCAGCAGCTTCTGGCAGGTTGACCTCTATGGCTACACCTTC
TRBJ1-5	-	-	TRBV7-2	CASSLLTGWNQPQHF	TGTGCCAGCAGCTTGCTCACGGGTTGGAATCAGCCCCAGCATTTT
TRBJ2-7	TRBD1	-	TRBV27	CASRRDRFTYEQYF	TGTGCCAGCAGGCGGGACAGGTTTACCTACGAGCAGTACTTC
TRBJ2-7	TRBD2	-	TRBV4-1	CASSLLALAGEGYEQYF	TGCGCCAGCAGCCTCCTAGCACTAGCGGGAGAGGGCTACGAGCAGTACTTC
TRBJ2-7	-	-	TRBV6-6	CASSFGTRGEYEQYF	TGTGCCAGCAGTTTCGGTACCAGGGGCGAGTACGAGCAGTACTTC
TRBJ2-1	-	once	TRBV6-6	CASGDGSSREQFF	TGTGCCAGCGGCGACGGGTCCTCGCGGGAGCAGTTCTTC
TRBJ1-5	-	-	TRBV7-2	CASSSLGGSNQPQHF	TGTGCCAGCAGCTCCCTTGGCGGCAGCAATCAGCCCCAGCATTTT
TRBJ1-1	-	once	TRBV18	CASSPSRSGGTEAFF	TGTGCCAGCTCACCTTCGCGATCGGGGGGCACTGAAGCTTTCTTT
TRBJ2-3	TRBD2	-	TRBV5-1	CASSFPIIGGLHTDTQYF	TGCGCCAGCAGCTTTCCTATCATCGGGGGGTTGCACACAGATACGCAGTATTTT
TRBJ1-1	TRBD1	-	TRBV5-4	CASSPKQGAGNTEAFF	TGTGCCAGCAGCCCCAAACAGGGGGCGGGGAACACTGAAGCTTTCTTT
TRBJ2-5	TRBD1	-	TRBV6-5	CASSYSTGGKTQYF	TGTGCCAGCAGTTACTCGACAGGGGGAAAGACCCAGTACTTC
TRBJ2-7	-	-	TRBV13	CASSPTIQGSYEQYF	TGTGCCAGCAGCCCAACCATACAGGGCTCCTACGAGCAGTACTTC
TRBJ1-6	TRBD1	-	TRBV2	CASQWGTGTNSPLHF	TGTGCCAGCCAGTGGGGGACAGGGACTAATTCACCCCTCCACTTT
TRBJ2-2	TRBD2	once	TRBV27	CASSPLARTGELFF	TGTGCCAGCAGTCCACTAGCGCGTACCGGGGAGCTGTTTTTT
TRBJ2-1	-	-	TRBV5-1	CASSPPTDFNEQFF	TGCGCCAGCAGCCCGCCGACCGACTTTAATGAGCAGTTCTTC
TRBJ1-6	TRBD1	-	TRBV27	CASSSGTGGSPLHF	TGTGCCAGCAGTTCAGGGACAGGTGGGTCACCCCTCCACTTT
TRBJ2-1	-	-	TRBV10-3	CAISVTGDNEQFF	TGTGCCATCAGTGTCACCGGAGACAATGAGCAGTTCTTC
TRBJ2-7	TRBD1	-	TRBV9	CASSVGQGKDEQYF	TGTGCCAGCAGCGTAGGACAGGGAAAAGACGAGCAGTACTTC
TRBJ2-5	-	-	TRBV25-1	CASSEMARKETQYF	TGTGCCAGCAGTGAAATGGCCAGGAAAGAGACCCAGTACTTC
TRBJ2-2	-	-	TRBV6-5	CASSYSRLTGELFF	TGTGCCAGCAGTTACTCGCGACTTACCGGGGAGCTGTTTTTT
TRBJ1-2	TRBD1	-	TRBV29-1	CSVDPTGNYGYTF	TGCAGCGTCGACCCGACAGGGAACTATGGCTACACCTTC
TRBJ2-1	TRBD2	-	TRBV7-2	CASSALAGHNEQFF	TGTGCCAGCAGCGCTCTAGCGGGGCACAATGAGCAGTTCTTC
TRBJ2-2	TRBD1	-	TRBV10-3	CAISSTGDSTGELFF	TGTGCCATCAGTTCGACAGGGGATTCCACCGGGGAGCTGTTTTTT
TRBJ1-2	TRBD1	-	TRBV2	CASSALTGFSGYTF	TGTGCCAGCAGCGCACTGACAGGGTTTTCTGGCTACACCTTC
TRBJ2-3	TRBD2	-	TRBV5-6	CASSPLAGSTDTQYF	TGTGCCAGCAGCCCGCTAGCGGGGAGCACAGATACGCAGTATTTT
TRBJ2-3	TRBD2	-	TRBV25-1	CASSEEFTSGSTDTQYF	TGTGCCAGCAGTGAGGAGTTTACTAGCGGAAGCACAGATACGCAGTATTTT
TRBJ1-4	-	-	TRBV15	CATSLQGRGGEKLFF	TGTGCCACCAGCCTTCAGGGGAGGGGTGGGGAAAAACTGTTTTTT
TRBJ2-7	-	-	TRBV29-1	CSAPDSSGEQYF	TGCAGCGCCCCAGATAGCTCGGGTGAGCAGTACTTC
TRBJ2-7	TRBD1	-	TRBV13	CASSLGLEGQLGEQYF	TGTGCCAGCAGCTTAGGCCTCGAGGGACAGCTGGGGGAGCAGTACTTC
TRBJ2-7	-	once	TRBV2	CASSGALRLDEQYF	TGTGCCAGCAGTGGGGCCCTCCGTTTGGACGAGCAGTACTTC
TRBJ2-7	TRBD1	-	TRBV18	CASSPQGQGYEQYF	TGTGCCAGCTCACCACAGGGACAGGGCTACGAGCAGTACTTC
TRBJ1-2	-	-	TRBV4-3	CASSQDWATYGYTF	TGCGCCAGCAGCCAAGACTGGGCTACGTATGGCTACACCTTC
TRBJ2-7	-	once	TRBV28	CASSPGQNYEQYF	TGTGCCAGCAGTCCGGGACAAAACTACGAGCAGTACTTC
TRBJ2-3	TRBD2	-	TRBV6-1	CASSEGWTSGRADTQYF	TGTGCCAGCAGTGAAGGGTGGACTAGCGGTAGAGCAGATACGCAGTATTTT
TRBJ1-5	-	-	TRBV29-1	CSVGVMAQPQHF	TGCAGCGTTGGTGTAATGGCCCAGCCCCAGCATTTT
TRBJ2-1	TRBD2	-	TRBV10-3	CAISELAGDYNEQFF	TGTGCCATCAGTGAGTTAGCGGGGGACTACAATGAGCAGTTCTTC
TRBJ1-1	-	-	TRBV6-4	CASSMDSNTEAFF	TGTGCCAGCAGTATGGACAGTAACACTGAAGCTTTCTTT
TRBJ2-2	TRBD2	-	TRBV7-2	CASSFQRGGGGELFF	TGTGCCAGCAGCTTTCAGCGGGGGGGCGGCGGGGAGCTGTTTTTT
TRBJ2-7	-	-	TRBV9	CASSVGHSYEQYF	TGTGCCAGCAGCGTAGGACACAGCTACGAGCAGTACTTC
TRBJ1-1	-	-	TRBV5-1	CASSSGMGNTEAFF	TGCGCCAGCAGCTCGGGGATGGGGAACACTGAAGCTTTCTTT
TRBJ2-6	-	-	TRBV5-1	CASSEKTDSGANVLTF	TGCGCCAGCAGCGAGAAGACAGACTCTGGGGCCAACGTCCTGACTTTC
TRBJ2-5	TRBD2	-	TRBV9	CASSAGGTSGQETQYF	TGTGCCAGCAGCGCCGGGGGGACTAGCGGACAAGAGACCCAGTACTTC